The rows below give T cell receptor beta chains drawn from one sample of a study of CD8 T cells in ankylosing spondylitis. TCRdb passed the 5' RACE reads through MiXCR, listing each CDR3 protein once. The table has hundreds of thousands of distinct CDR3 sequences, roughly a quarter seen once; the top ten hold about 0.92%. Source material: blood, either unsorted or a sorted T cell fraction (not recorded which). The receptors stem from a male donor with ankylosing spondylitis. The CDR3 runs from the conserved cysteine through the conserved F or W. The D gene is left open where the match is weak. Rows may omit the clone size; those that give it use once, few, many or a size class.

V gene: TRBV20-1; J gene: TRBJ2-1; clone size: -; D gene: TRBD2; CDR3 protein: CSGGLAGAEQFF; CDR3 DNA: TGCAGTGGAGGACTAGCGGGAGCTGAGCAGTTCTTC
V gene: TRBV20-1; J gene: TRBJ2-7; clone size: -; D gene: TRBD2; CDR3 protein: CSAVLREGSYEQYF; CDR3 DNA: TGCAGTGCTGTCCTTCGGGAGGGGTCCTACGAGCAGTACTTC
V gene: TRBV20-1; J gene: TRBJ2-3; clone size: few; D gene: -; CDR3 protein: CSAPEGGRTDTQYF; CDR3 DNA: TGCAGTGCTCCGGAGGGTGGTAGAACAGATACGCAGTATTTT
V gene: TRBV5-1; J gene: TRBJ1-6; clone size: few; D gene: -; CDR3 protein: CASSYDDNSPLHF; CDR3 DNA: TGCGCCAGCAGTTATGACGATAATTCACCCCTCCACTTT
V gene: TRBV20-1; J gene: TRBJ1-1; clone size: -; D gene: -; CDR3 protein: CSARITGNTEAFF; CDR3 DNA: TGCAGTGCTAGAATAACAGGGAACACTGAAGCTTTCTTT
V gene: TRBV20-1; J gene: TRBJ2-4; clone size: few; D gene: TRBD1; CDR3 protein: CSATRQGGAKNIQYF; CDR3 DNA: TGCAGTGCTACCCGACAGGGTGGTGCCAAAAACATTCAGTACTTC
V gene: TRBV21-1; J gene: TRBJ2-7; clone size: -; D gene: -; CDR3 protein: CASSTRSPHEQYF; CDR3 DNA: TGTGCCAGCAGCACGCGCAGCCCCCACGAGCAGTACTTC
V gene: TRBV19; J gene: TRBJ2-3; clone size: -; D gene: TRBD2; CDR3 protein: CASSGTSGSTTDTQYF; CDR3 DNA: TGTGCCAGTAGCGGGACTAGCGGGAGCACCACAGATACGCAGTATTTT
V gene: TRBV29-1; J gene: TRBJ2-5; clone size: many; D gene: TRBD2; CDR3 protein: CSVQGLAGETQYF; CDR3 DNA: TGCAGCGTTCAAGGACTAGCCGGAGAGACCCAGTACTTC
V gene: TRBV3-1; J gene: TRBJ1-4; clone size: -; D gene: -; CDR3 protein: CASSQNKQGNEKLFF; CDR3 DNA: TGTGCCAGCAGCCAAAATAAACAGGGTAATGAAAAACTGTTTTTT
V gene: TRBV7-9; J gene: TRBJ1-4; clone size: few; D gene: TRBD1; CDR3 protein: CASSLEDRGNEKLFF; CDR3 DNA: TGTGCCAGCAGCTTAGAGGACAGGGGCAATGAAAAACTGTTTTTT
V gene: TRBV7-2; J gene: TRBJ1-5; clone size: -; D gene: TRBD1; CDR3 protein: CASSLAGTGEQPQHF; CDR3 DNA: TGTGCCAGCAGCTTGGCCGGGACAGGGGAACAGCCCCAGCATTTT
V gene: TRBV29-1; J gene: TRBJ1-2; clone size: -; D gene: TRBD1; CDR3 protein: CSAKQGDYGYTF; CDR3 DNA: TGCAGCGCCAAACAGGGGGACTATGGCTACACCTTC
V gene: TRBV12-5; J gene: TRBJ2-1; clone size: few; D gene: -; CDR3 protein: CASGGGALSYNEQFF; CDR3 DNA: TGTGCTAGTGGTGGGGGGGCTCTCTCCTACAATGAGCAGTTCTTC
V gene: TRBV6-1; J gene: TRBJ2-1; clone size: few; D gene: TRBD2; CDR3 protein: CASQRREGYNEQFF; CDR3 DNA: TGTGCCAGCCAGAGGAGGGAGGGATACAATGAGCAGTTCTTC
V gene: TRBV20-1; J gene: TRBJ2-6; clone size: -; D gene: TRBD1; CDR3 protein: CCARRDRGPSGANVLTF; CDR3 DNA: TGCTGTGCTAGAAGGGACAGGGGGCCATCTGGGGCCAACGTCCTGACTTTC
V gene: TRBV12-3/TRBV12-4; J gene: TRBJ2-4; clone size: -; D gene: -; CDR3 protein: CASSLRRGIQYF; CDR3 DNA: TGTGCCAGCAGTTTAAGACGAGGCATTCAGTACTTC
V gene: TRBV20-1; J gene: TRBJ2-5; clone size: once; D gene: -; CDR3 protein: CSAMERVPPQYF; CDR3 DNA: TGCAGTGCTATGGAAAGGGTCCCCCCCCAGTACTTC
V gene: TRBV29-1; J gene: TRBJ2-5; clone size: many; D gene: TRBD1; CDR3 protein: CSDRDRGRETQYF; CDR3 DNA: TGCAGCGATCGGGACAGGGGGAGGGAGACCCAGTACTTC
V gene: TRBV6-2/TRBV6-3; J gene: TRBJ2-5; clone size: -; D gene: -; CDR3 protein: CASSYGGTTGETQYF; CDR3 DNA: TGTGCCAGCAGTTATGGGGGCACCACGGGGGAGACCCAGTACTTC
V gene: TRBV5-1; J gene: TRBJ1-6; clone size: few; D gene: -; CDR3 protein: CASSLAGVGHSPLHF; CDR3 DNA: TGCGCCAGCAGCTTGGCTGGGGTGGGCCATTCACCCCTCCACTTT
V gene: TRBV6-1; J gene: TRBJ2-1; clone size: few; D gene: TRBD2; CDR3 protein: CASSAGTTNEQFF; CDR3 DNA: TGTGCCAGCAGTGCGGGGACTACCAATGAGCAGTTCTTC
V gene: TRBV30; J gene: TRBJ1-2; clone size: -; D gene: -; CDR3 protein: CAWSRGGNGYTF; CDR3 DNA: TGTGCCTGGAGCCGAGGGGGGAATGGCTACACCTTC
V gene: TRBV10-3; J gene: TRBJ2-7; clone size: -; D gene: -; CDR3 protein: CAISVQGRTYEQYF; CDR3 DNA: TGTGCCATCAGCGTACAGGGGAGGACCTACGAGCAGTACTTC
V gene: TRBV6-2/TRBV6-3; J gene: TRBJ2-1; clone size: many; D gene: TRBD2; CDR3 protein: CASSPRTSGRAPEFSYNEQFF; CDR3 DNA: TGTGCCAGCAGTCCCCGGACTAGCGGGAGGGCGCCCGAATTCTCCTACAATGAGCAGTTCTTC
V gene: TRBV5-1; J gene: TRBJ2-1; clone size: few; D gene: -; CDR3 protein: CASSLEGSYNEQFF; CDR3 DNA: TGCGCCAGCAGCCTCGAGGGCTCCTACAATGAGCAGTTCTTC
V gene: TRBV27; J gene: TRBJ1-3; clone size: few; D gene: -; CDR3 protein: CASSLSWDSGNTIYF; CDR3 DNA: TGTGCCAGCAGTTTATCTTGGGATTCTGGAAACACCATATATTTT
V gene: TRBV15; J gene: TRBJ2-1; clone size: few; D gene: -; CDR3 protein: CATSRGRGPSFF; CDR3 DNA: TGTGCCACCAGCAGAGGGAGGGGACCCAGTTTCTTC
V gene: TRBV25-1; J gene: TRBJ1-6; clone size: -; D gene: TRBD1; CDR3 protein: CASSRIGDRDSPLHF; CDR3 DNA: TGTGCCAGCAGTCGAATTGGAGACAGGGATTCACCCCTCCACTTT
V gene: TRBV6-5; J gene: TRBJ1-2; clone size: -; D gene: -; CDR3 protein: CASSSAGKVNYGYTF; CDR3 DNA: TGTGCCAGCAGTTCCGCAGGGAAGGTTAACTATGGCTACACCTTC
V gene: TRBV20-1; J gene: TRBJ2-7; clone size: once; D gene: -; CDR3 protein: CSASDVGAYEQYF; CDR3 DNA: TGCAGTGCCTCCGACGTCGGGGCCTACGAGCAGTACTTC
V gene: TRBV12-3/TRBV12-4; J gene: TRBJ2-6; clone size: few; D gene: -; CDR3 protein: CASSLGKYSGANVLTF; CDR3 DNA: TGTGCCAGCAGTTTGGGGAAATACTCTGGGGCCAACGTCCTGACTTTC
V gene: TRBV12-3/TRBV12-4; J gene: TRBJ2-7; clone size: -; D gene: -; CDR3 protein: CASSSGPAYEQYF; CDR3 DNA: -
V gene: TRBV5-5; J gene: TRBJ1-2; clone size: -; D gene: TRBD1; CDR3 protein: CASSFRRQGYGYTF; CDR3 DNA: TGTGCCAGCAGCTTTCGCCGACAGGGGTATGGCTACACCTTC
V gene: TRBV7-9; J gene: TRBJ1-1; clone size: -; D gene: TRBD1; CDR3 protein: CASSHTRDRTGNTEAFF; CDR3 DNA: TGTGCCAGCAGCCATACTCGGGACAGGACGGGAAACACTGAAGCTTTCTTT
V gene: TRBV6-5; J gene: TRBJ1-5; clone size: -; D gene: -; CDR3 protein: CASILGPSARQPQHF; CDR3 DNA: TGTGCCAGCATACTCGGCCCCTCGGCCCGTCAGCCCCAGCATTTT
V gene: TRBV20-1; J gene: TRBJ1-4; clone size: few; D gene: -; CDR3 protein: CSASRAFSGNEKLFF; CDR3 DNA: TGCAGTGCTAGCCGAGCCTTTTCAGGCAATGAAAAACTGTTTTTT
V gene: TRBV20-1; J gene: TRBJ2-5; clone size: -; D gene: -; CDR3 protein: CSASIMSKTQETQYF; CDR3 DNA: TGCAGTGCTAGTATTATGAGTAAAACTCAAGAGACCCAGTACTTC
V gene: TRBV10-3; J gene: TRBJ1-1; clone size: few; D gene: -; CDR3 protein: CAITPNRETEAFF; CDR3 DNA: TGTGCCATCACCCCCAACAGGGAGACTGAAGCTTTCTTT
V gene: TRBV5-5; J gene: TRBJ2-1; clone size: few; D gene: TRBD2; CDR3 protein: CASSLATLAGGSGEQFF; CDR3 DNA: TGTGCCAGCAGCTTGGCCACGCTAGCGGGAGGTAGTGGTGAGCAGTTCTTC
V gene: TRBV5-1; J gene: TRBJ2-5; clone size: many; D gene: -; CDR3 protein: CASSLGLGETQYF; CDR3 DNA: TGCGCCAGCAGCCTGGGACTCGGAGAGACCCAGTACTTC
V gene: TRBV29-1; J gene: TRBJ1-3; clone size: few; D gene: -; CDR3 protein: CSVGASSGNTIYF; CDR3 DNA: TGCAGCGTTGGCGCTAGCTCTGGAAACACCATATATTTT
V gene: TRBV7-2; J gene: TRBJ2-5; clone size: -; D gene: -; CDR3 protein: CASSLVGGPRGETQYF; CDR3 DNA: TGTGCCAGCAGCTTAGTCGGCGGCCCCCGAGGAGAGACCCAGTACTTC
V gene: TRBV4-1; J gene: TRBJ1-5; clone size: -; D gene: -; CDR3 protein: CASSQDYRATSNQPQHF; CDR3 DNA: TGCGCCAGCAGCCAAGATTACAGGGCTACTAGCAATCAGCCCCAGCATTTT